The TCR beta chain described here comes from a study of PD-1 blockade in classical Hodgkin lymphoma. This CDR3 contains 15 residues. The germline gives CDR1 LNHDA, CDR2 SQIVND (reference sequence). V was pared by 2 bases and J by 2 bases, with 10 bases between. Here immunoSEQ multiplex PCR was the method, and the copy in TCRdb shows in-frame clones only, minus some. Found here are over 50,000 clones, around 86% of them singletons; the top ten hold 6.5% to 8.5%. Time point described: cycle 4 day 1 (C4D1), after about 6 weeks of nivolumab. Relapses following autologous stem cell transplantation were seen in all patients, with brentuximab vedotin exposure varying.

The sample consisted of peripheral blood mononuclear cells (PBMCs), taken before the fourth cycle of nivolumab. The sequence was collected from a human donor with classical Hodgkin lymphoma. This chain joins TRBV19 and TRBJ2-1; perhaps TRBD2 as D (6 bases). The CDR3 here is CASSILGGPYNEQFF. DNA of the CDR3: TGTGCCAGTAGTATATTAGGAGGGCCCTACAATGAGCAGTTCTTC.